This T cell receptor beta chain is drawn from a study of T-cell reconstitution after alpha-beta-depleted transplantation in children. Construction of the TCRbeta library involved unique molecular identifiers. TCRdb recomputed calls from the PCR reads with MiXCR, one row per CDR3 protein. The sample yields roughly 89,000 distinct CDR3 sequences, more than 9% seen once. Trimming cost V 0 bases and J 7 bases; bases outside gene matches: 4. The CDR3 runs to 15 residues. The germline V gene encodes CDR1 MNHEY and CDR2 SVGAGI. The table lists this clonotype with many counts. The V gene is TRBV6-5, the J gene TRBJ2-1; 9 bases line up with TRBD1. This material consisted of PBMCs from the stem cell graft donor, taken from the stem cell graft. The source is a human donor who donated a stem cell graft to a child with inherited bone marrow failure. The CDR3 DNA reads as TGTGCCAGCAGTTACTCATGGGACAGGGTGAATGAGCAGTTCTTC. Amino acids: CASSYSWDRVNEQFF.